This T cell receptor beta chain was sequenced for a study of blood T cell repertoires in COVID-19. Germline-derived CDR1 and CDR2 are PRHDT and FYEKMQ (reference sequence). The CDR3 contains 14 residues. Losses at the gene ends were 6 bases for V and 4 bases for J; bases not matched to a gene: 5. Per the original methods: Using reference gene primer amplification, nucleated cell counts were estimated. This table comes from immunoSEQ multiplex PCR, and its TCRdb copy is limited to in-frame clones, with some not included. The V and J calls and clone size are taken from that table; D and trimming were inferred from the DNA. The sample has about 260,000 clones, approximately 89% seen once; the top ten hold around a tenth.

The sequenced material came from peripheral blood. The TCR comes from a man aged 35-49 years who had recovered from COVID-19. J is TRBJ2-7 and V is TRBV13; TRBD1 aligns across 11 bases. The CDR3 protein is CASSSGQGAYEQYF. CDR3 bases: TGTGCCAGCAGTTCAGGACAGGGGGCGTACGAGCAGTACTTC.